One and the same sample provided the 30 T cell receptor beta chains below, sequenced in a study of blood T cell repertoires in COVID-19. Sequenced by immunoSEQ multiplex PCR; TCRdb stores in-frame clones only, minus some. The table records a few hundred thousand clones, roughly 90% of them present only once. The specimen was peripheral blood. These receptors all come from a woman in her fifties or sixties with COVID-19, enrolled during active disease.

The genes are TRBV28 and TRBJ2-5; D is unresolved. Looked up from germline, CDR1 is MDHEN and CDR2 is SYDVKM. Trimming took off 4 bases at V and 5 bases at J, with 5 bases between the two ends. The CDR3 is 11 residues long. CDR3 in DNA: TGTGCCAGCAGTTCCTTTGAGACCCAGTACTTC. This gives the protein CASSSFETQYF.

This clone showed up just once. The V call is TRBV5-1, the J call TRBJ1-1, with D possibly being TRBD1 (6 bases). The CDR3 is made up of 15 amino acids. Trimming shortened V by 7 bases and J by 4 bases, and 20 bases separated the two germline ends. Per the germline V gene, CDR1 is SGHRS and CDR2 is YFSETQ. This CDR3 reads CASGPGTGLSTEAFF. CDR3 in DNA: TGCGCCAGCGGTCCCGGAACAGGGTTGTCCACTGAAGCTTTCTTT. Supplemented by reference TRBV5-1 and TRBJ1-1, the full variable domain reads KAGVTQTPRYLIKTRGQQVTLSCSPISGHRSVSWYQQTPGQGLQFLFEYFSETQRNKGNFPGRFSGRQFSNSRSEMNVSTLELGDSALYLCASGPGTGLSTEAFFGQGTRLTVV.

The chain is built from TRBV7-9 and TRBJ1-5; 10 bases are a match to TRBD1. The CDR3 extends over 17 amino acids. Germline V lookup: CDR1 SEHNR, CDR2 FQNEAQ (reference sequence). Trimming cost V 5 bases and J 3 bases; bases outside gene matches: 10. CDR3 loop: CASSTGTGEDYNQPQHF. CDR3 in DNA: TGTGCCAGCAGCACCGGGACAGGGGAAGATTACAATCAGCCCCAGCATTTT.

This sequence joins TRBV27 and TRBJ2-2; 9 bases line up with TRBD1. Germline V lookup: CDR1 MNHEY, CDR2 SMNVEV (reference sequence). V was clipped by 4 bases and J by 5 bases; unmatched bases: 5. CDR3 length: 15 amino acids. The CDR3 DNA reads as TGTGCCAGCAGTTCGACAGGGGGGAGAACCGGGGAGCTGTTTTTT. It codes for CASSSTGGRTGELFF.

Comment on this clone: This specimen includes other DNA sequences encoding the same CDR3. V is TRBV5-1 and J is TRBJ1-1; D not certain. From germline, CDR1 is SGHRS and CDR2 YFSETQ. This CDR3 has 13 amino acids. The V end lost 0 bases, the J end lost 1 base, and 4 bases lay between the germline ends. The CDR3 loop is CASSLDRNTEAFF. The CDR3 bases are TGCGCCAGCAGCTTGGACAGGAACACTGAAGCTTTCTTT.

Note on this clone: This sample includes further DNA sequences coding for the same CDR3. The chain links TRBV5-6 to TRBJ1-2, with 10 bases identical to TRBD1. This CDR3 comprises 13 residues. Losses at the gene ends were 4 bases for V and 8 bases for J; bases not matched to a gene: 5. Germline values: CDR1 SGHDT, CDR2 YYEEEE. In DNA, the CDR3 is TGTGCCAGCAGCCGACAGGGGGCAGGGGGCTACACCTTC. It yields the protein CASSRQGAGGYTF.

The rearrangement uses TRBV5-1 and TRBJ1-2, with a possible D match to TRBD1 (6 bases). Trimming removed 2 bases from V and 4 bases from J, with 9 bases in between. Germline CDR1 SGHRS, CDR2 YFSETQ. The CDR3 is made up of 13 amino acids. The CDR3 spells CASSFGTTYGYTF. CDR3 nucleotide sequence: TGCGCCAGCAGCTTCGGGACAACCTATGGCTACACCTTC. Full variable domain (missing parts from reference TRBV5-1 and TRBJ1-2): KAGVTQTPRYLIKTRGQQVTLSCSPISGHRSVSWYQQTPGQGLQFLFEYFSETQRNKGNFPGRFSGRQFSNSRSEMNVSTLELGDSALYLCASSFGTTYGYTFGSGTRLTVV.

V and J are TRBV28 and TRBJ2-2; 11 bases line up with TRBD2. CDR1 MDHEN and CDR2 SYDVKM come from the germline V gene. This CDR3 is 15 amino acids long. V lost 5 bases, J lost 7 bases, and 6 bases stayed unmatched. Here the CDR3 reads CASSLSGGAGGELFF. CDR3 sequence (DNA): TGTGCCAGCAGTCTTAGCGGGGGGGCCGGCGGGGAGCTGTTTTTT. Together with reference TRBV28 and TRBJ2-2, the CDR3 gives the full variable domain: DVKVTQSSRYLVKRTGEKVFLECVQDMDHENMFWYRQDPGLGLRLIYFSYDVKMKEKGDIPEGYSVSREKKERFSLILESASTNQTSMYLCASSLSGGAGGELFFGEGSRLTVL.

This chain connects TRBV7-6 to TRBJ2-1; 10 bases align to TRBD2. The germline V gene has CDR1 SGHVS and CDR2 FNYEAQ. Trimming took 6 bases from V and 6 from J; bases not matched to a gene: 11. This CDR3 is 16 amino acids long. CDR3 protein: CASSLLAGSYFNEQFF. The CDR3 coding sequence is TGTGCCAGCAGTTTACTAGCGGGGTCCTACTTCAATGAGCAGTTCTTC. The full variable domain, completed using reference TRBV7-6 and TRBJ2-1, is GAGVSQSPRYKVTKRGQDVALRCDPISGHVSLYWYRQALGQGPEFLTYFNYEAQQDKSGLPNDRFSAERPEGSISTLTIQRTEQRDSAMYRCASSLLAGSYFNEQFFGPGTRLTVL.

This chain joins TRBV14 and TRBJ1-1; TRBD1 aligns across 7 bases. J was trimmed by 4 bases and V by 7 bases; bases with no gene match: 12. From germline, CDR1 is SGHDN and CDR2 FVKESK. CDR3 length: 15 residues. The CDR3 DNA is TGTGCCAGCACACGGAACGAGGGGGCTGGCACTGAAGCTTTCTTT. Its translation: CASTRNEGAGTEAFF.

The CDR3 reads CASSLNTGAIAEAFF. CDR3 DNA: TGTGCCAGCAGCTTAAACACAGGGGCGATCGCTGAAGCTTTCTTT. The chain uses TRBV7-8 and TRBJ1-1, with 7 positions matching TRBD1. Germline V gene lookup returns CDR1 SGHVS and CDR2 FQNEAQ. The CDR3 covers 15 residues. V lost 2 bases to trimming and J lost 6 bases; unmatched junction nucleotides: 9.

DNA for the CDR3: TGCGCCAGCAGCATCCGGGACAGGGGGCTAGGGACTGAAGCTTTCTTT. This codes for CASSIRDRGLGTEAFF. This chain uses TRBV5-1 with TRBJ1-1, with 12 positions matching TRBD1. With 4 bases clipped from V and 5 bases from J, the junction kept 9 bases outside the gene matches. The CDR3 is 16 residues long. Germline-derived CDR1 and CDR2 are SGHRS and YFSETQ.

This chain uses TRBV11-3 with TRBJ2-3; the D gene is possibly TRBD1 (6 bases). V was trimmed by 6 bases and J by 0 bases, leaving 10 bases between them. This CDR3 is 14 amino acids long. The V gene's germline CDR1 is SGHNT and CDR2 YENEEA. CDR3 amino acids: CASSPRGSTDTQYF. CDR3 sequence (DNA): TGTGCCAGCAGTCCCAGGGGAAGCACAGATACGCAGTATTTT.

The chain couples TRBV5-1 to TRBJ1-4, with 7 bases aligning to TRBD1. From germline, CDR1 is SGHRS and CDR2 YFSETQ. V lost 0 bases and J lost 8; bases outside the gene matches: 4. The CDR3 is made up of 14 amino acids. This chain's CDR3 is CASSLGGGREKLFF. The CDR3 bases are TGCGCCAGCAGCTTGGGAGGGGGCCGGGAAAAACTGTTTTTT.

The J gene is TRBJ2-7, the V gene TRBV5-5; 7 bases agree with TRBD1. Germline loops: CDR1 SGHKS, CDR2 YYEKEE (reference sequence). The junction had 12 bases not matched to a gene; V was cut back by 9 bases and J by 3 bases. The CDR3 is made up of 14 amino acids. This CDR3 is CAIHSDRIIYEQYF. The CDR3 DNA reads TGTGCCATTCATTCGGACAGGATAATCTACGAGCAGTACTTC.

V is TRBV9 and J is TRBJ1-1; D might be TRBD1 (5 bases). From germline, CDR1 is SGDLS and CDR2 YYNGEE. With 3 bases removed from V and 1 base from J, the gap between germline ends came to 16 bases. The CDR3 totals 16 residues. CDR3 DNA sequence: TGTGCCAGCAGCGGTCCGCAGGGCAGGGCGAACACTGAAGCTTTCTTT. This encodes CASSGPQGRANTEAFF.

This chain connects TRBV3-1 (or the pseudogene TRBV3-2) to TRBJ2-1; 10 bases are shared with TRBD2. Trimming removed 5 bases from V and 3 bases from J; junction bases left unmatched: 4. This CDR3 is 15 amino acids long. Germline-derived CDR1 and CDR2 are LGHDT and YNNKEL (reference sequence). The CDR3 is CASSVRLAGYNEQFF. The CDR3 DNA sequence: TGTGCCAGCAGCGTCAGACTAGCGGGCTACAATGAGCAGTTCTTC.

The V and J genes are TRBV28 and TRBJ1-2, with 9 positions matching TRBD1. V was clipped by 6 bases and J by 6 bases; unmatched bases: 8. Germline assignment: CDR1 MDHEN and CDR2 SYDVKM. The CDR3 loop spans 14 amino acids. The CDR3 DNA reads TGTGCCAGCAGCCCCGGGACAGGGATCGATGGCTACACCTTC. This encodes CASSPGTGIDGYTF.

The CDR3 loop reads CASRSTSSGGAALRYGYTF. CDR3 bases: TGTGCCAGCAGGTCTACCTCGTCGGGGGGCGCGGCATTGCGCTATGGCTACACCTTC. This chain joins TRBV2 and TRBJ1-2; weak D call: TRBD1 (6 bases). This CDR3 region has 19 residues. Germline V lookup: CDR1 SNHLY, CDR2 FYNNEI. The V and J ends lost 6 bases and 4 bases respectively, with 30 bases between them.

Here the CDR3 reads CASSSRPGTGGGETQYF. The CDR3 DNA reads as TGTGCCAGCAGCTCAAGACCCGGGACAGGTGGGGGAGAGACCCAGTACTTC. This sequence joins TRBV7-8 and TRBJ2-5; 8 bases fit TRBD1. The CDR3 has 17 residues. Losses at the gene ends were 4 bases for V and 4 bases for J; bases not matched to a gene: 14. Germline V lookup: CDR1 SGHVS, CDR2 FQNEAQ. Drawing the rest from reference TRBV7-8 and TRBJ2-5, the complete variable domain is GAGVSQSPRYKVAKRGQDVALRCDPISGHVSLFWYQQALGQGPEFLTYFQNEAQLDKSGLPSDRFFAERPEGSVSTLKIQRTQQEDSAVYLCASSSRPGTGGGETQYFGPGTRLLVL.

The chain carries TRBV6-5 and TRBJ1-3; D is unclear. Trimming stripped 1 base from V and 0 bases from J, with 10 bases between. Germline CDR1 and CDR2: MNHEY and SVGAGI. This CDR3 is 16 amino acids long. The CDR3 bases are TGTGCCAGCAGTTACTTCGAAGTCTACTCTGGAAACACCATATATTTT. Protein: CASSYFEVYSGNTIYF.

The chain employs TRBV7-3 and TRBJ2-6; D is possibly TRBD1 (5 bases). The V end lost 6 bases, the J end lost 1 base, and 10 bases lay between the germline ends. Looked up from germline, CDR1 is SGHTA and CDR2 is FQGTGA. CDR3 length: 15 residues. CDR3 DNA sequence: TGTGCCAGCAGTTTTGACAGATCTGGGGCCAACGTCCTGACTTTC. Residues: CASSFDRSGANVLTF.

The chain links TRBV18 to TRBJ1-2, with 7 nucleotides matching TRBD1. Germline CDR1 is KGHSH and CDR2 is LQKENI. V was pared by 4 bases and J by 4 bases, with 9 bases of the junction left unmatched. The CDR3 is 15 residues long. For the CDR3, the DNA is TGTGCCAGCTCACGGGCGGACAGGACGGGCTATGGCTACACCTTC. Translating it yields CASSRADRTGYGYTF.

The V and J genes are TRBV5-5 and TRBJ1-2; TRBD1 is a possible D gene (5 bases). Germline values: CDR1 SGHKS, CDR2 YYEKEE (reference sequence). Trimming left V 0 bases short and J 4 bases short, with 13 bases between. This CDR3 is 15 amino acids long. The CDR3 protein is CASSLELRDRYGYTF. As DNA, the CDR3 is TGTGCCAGCAGCTTGGAACTCAGGGATCGCTATGGCTACACCTTC.

Only a few counts were recorded for this clone. J is TRBJ1-6 and V is TRBV7-9, with D perhaps matching TRBD1 (6 bases). Deletions cut 7 bases from V and 8 bases from J, with 15 bases between. In germline, CDR1 is SEHNR, CDR2 FQNEAQ (reference sequence). This CDR3 is 14 amino acids long. This CDR3 reads CASTVTGSHSPLHF. The CDR3 DNA reads as TGTGCCAGCACCGTCACAGGGTCTCATTCACCCCTCCACTTT. Full variable domain (outside the CDR3, taken from reference TRBV7-9 and TRBJ1-6): DTGVSQNPRHKITKRGQNVTFRCDPISEHNRLYWYRQTLGQGPEFLTYFQNEAQLEKSRLLSDRFSAERPKGSFSTLEIQRTEQGDSAMYLCASTVTGSHSPLHFGNGTRLTVT.

DNA for the CDR3: TGTGCCAGCAGCACCTCGACTCAGATCTCCTACGAGCAGTACTTC. As protein: CASSTSTQISYEQYF. The chain has TRBV7-2 and TRBJ2-7, with D unresolved. The V and J ends lost 5 bases and 0 bases respectively, with 14 bases between them. CDR1 and CDR2 from the germline V gene are SGHTA and FQGNSA. The CDR3 length is 15 residues. The full variable domain, with the rest looked up from reference TRBV7-2 and TRBJ2-7, is GAGVSQSPSNKVTEKGKDVELRCDPISGHTALYWYRQSLGQGLEFLIYFQGNSAPDKSGLPSDRFSAERTGGSVSTLTIQRTQQEDSAVYLCASSTSTQISYEQYFGPGTRLTVT.

The V and J genes are TRBV28 and TRBJ1-1; TRBD1 aligns across 7 bases. The germline CDR1 and CDR2 sequences are MDHEN and SYDVKM. The CDR3 spans 14 residues. V shed 4 bases and J 5 bases; nucleotides not matched to a gene: 7. The CDR3 DNA reads TGTGCCAGCAGTTCGACAGGGCAGAGGACTGAAGCTTTCTTT. It is translated as CASSSTGQRTEAFF. The full variable domain, with the rest looked up from reference TRBV28 and TRBJ1-1, is DVKVTQSSRYLVKRTGEKVFLECVQDMDHENMFWYRQDPGLGLRLIYFSYDVKMKEKGDIPEGYSVSREKKERFSLILESASTNQTSMYLCASSSTGQRTEAFFGQGTRLTVV.

A single count supports this clone. The CDR3 DNA sequence: TGTGCCAGCAGCCACAACAGGGGGAATCAGCCCCAGCATTTT. Its protein product is CASSHNRGNQPQHF. The V and J genes are TRBV4-2 and TRBJ1-5; 8 bases line up with TRBD1. J lost 4 bases, V lost 3 bases, and 2 bases had no gene match. CDR1 LGHNA and CDR2 YNFKEQ come from the germline V gene. The length of the CDR3 is 14 residues.

The CDR3 bases are TGCGCCAGCAGCTTACAGTTGGATACCACTGAAGCTTTCTTT. It specifies CASSLQLDTTEAFF. V gene TRBV5-1 combines with J gene TRBJ1-1; no definite D call. The CDR3 has 14 residues. Trimming removed 2 bases from V and 4 bases from J, with 12 bases in between. Germline loops: CDR1 SGHRS, CDR2 YFSETQ.

This chain connects TRBV7-2 to TRBJ1-5; D may be TRBD1 (5 bases). V lost 1 base, J lost 2 bases, and 6 bases lay in between. This CDR3 contains 14 residues. CDR1 is SGHTA and CDR2 is FQGNSA in the germline V gene. The CDR3 DNA reads TGTGCCAGCAGCTTAGGCAGGGGCAATCAGCCCCAGCATTTT. The encoded protein is CASSLGRGNQPQHF. Full variable domain (remainder filled in from reference TRBV7-2 and TRBJ1-5): GAGVSQSPSNKVTEKGKDVELRCDPISGHTALYWYRQSLGQGLEFLIYFQGNSAPDKSGLPSDRFSAERTGGSVSTLTIQRTQQEDSAVYLCASSLGRGNQPQHFGDGTRLSIL.